A selection of T cell receptor beta chains follows, all from one sample in a study of blood T cell repertoires in COVID-19. Data came from immunoSEQ multiplex PCR; TCRdb stores just in-frame clones and leaves some out. The table records about 150,000 clones, around nine tenths of them present only once. The specimen sequenced was peripheral blood. These receptors were obtained from a man aged 55 to 70 with COVID-19, enrolled during active disease. CDR3s leave out the opening cysteine and the closing phenylalanine or tryptophan.

v_gene	j_gene	len	CDR3aa
TRBV7-2	TRBJ1-4	13	ASSRSGTDDEKLF
TRBV18	TRBJ2-7	12	ASSPWTDLYEQY
TRBV6-6	TRBJ2-7	11	ASSQTVLDEQY
TRBV5-4	TRBJ1-2	12	ASSSRTGSLDRT
TRBV29-1	TRBJ2-1	12	SGRGRPLYNEQF
TRBV9	TRBJ2-1	11	ASSLRQDNEQF
TRBV2	TRBJ1-5	14	ASSEPTGGLNQPQH
TRBV7-8	TRBJ2-2	13	ASSHSGGNTGELF
TRBV10-3	TRBJ1-1	11	AISDRMNTEAF
TRBV18	TRBJ2-7	13	ASSPGQGAVYEQY
TRBV5-1	TRBJ2-7	11	ASSLVGVNEQY
TRBV5-1	TRBJ2-3	12	ASTRDRVQDTQY
TRBV18	TRBJ2-7	14	ASSPEGTVSSYEQY
TRBV7-2	TRBJ2-5	13	ASSGSRGREKTQY
TRBV24-1	TRBJ2-5	12	ATSRGRSQETQY
TRBV25-1	TRBJ1-1	11	ASSPASGPEAF
TRBV24-1	TRBJ1-2	15	ATSDRQGPTYYYGYT
TRBV21-1	TRBJ1-5	15	ASRWPTDRDFNQPQH
TRBV13	TRBJ2-1	14	ASTQGVGQGVGEQF
TRBV27	TRBJ1-2	12	ASSLRQGMQGYT
TRBV18	TRBJ1-6	14	ASSLQASSYNSPLH
TRBV19	TRBJ2-7	11	ASSTDRANEQY
TRBV29-1	TRBJ1-3	11	SVEPRHSNTIY
TRBV11-3	TRBJ1-4	17	ASSLVLIRTGGLNEKLF
TRBV27	TRBJ2-1	13	ASSLSQAGYDEQF
TRBV4-1	TRBJ2-3	15	ASSQPGLAGSTDTQY
TRBV28	TRBJ2-7	14	ASIAGGGSYTYEQY
TRBV5-6	TRBJ1-5	14	ASSLGPGGGNQPQH
TRBV30	TRBJ1-1	11	AWSVGASTEAF
TRBV9	TRBJ1-2	13	ASSLFYEGVYGYT
TRBV28	TRBJ1-5	13	AIQLRRGMDQPQH